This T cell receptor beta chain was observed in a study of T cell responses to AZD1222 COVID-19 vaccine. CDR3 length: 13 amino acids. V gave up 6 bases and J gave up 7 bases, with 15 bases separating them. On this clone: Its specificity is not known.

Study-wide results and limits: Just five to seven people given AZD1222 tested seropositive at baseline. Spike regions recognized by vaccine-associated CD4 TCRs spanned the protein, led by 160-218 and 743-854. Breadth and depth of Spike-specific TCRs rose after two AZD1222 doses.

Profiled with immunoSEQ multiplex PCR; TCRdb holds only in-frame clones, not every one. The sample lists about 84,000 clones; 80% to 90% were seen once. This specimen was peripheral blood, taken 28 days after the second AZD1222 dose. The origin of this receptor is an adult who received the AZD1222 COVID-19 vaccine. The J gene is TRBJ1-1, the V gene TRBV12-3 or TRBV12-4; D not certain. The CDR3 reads CASRSSTSGEAFF. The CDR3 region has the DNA TGTGCCAGCAGATCTTCGACATCGGGTGAAGCTTTCTTT.